These 9 T cell receptor beta chains originate from one sample sequenced in a study of cytomegalovirus exposure and HLA in healthy donors. PCR primers comprised 60 Vbeta and 13 Jbeta primers. Measured with immunoSEQ multiplex PCR; TCRdb has only the in-frame clones, and not every one. The sample has about 130,000 clones, 77% seen once; the top ten hold 4.2%. The sequenced sample consisted of PBMCs. Receptor source: a male donor in good health and CMV-seropositive.

This sequence joins TRBV5-6 and TRBJ2-3, with 14 positions matching TRBD2. V gave up 2 bases and J gave up 10 bases; unmatched junction bases: 9. The germline gives CDR1 SGHDT, CDR2 YYEEEE. The CDR3 spans 16 residues. CDR3 sequence reads: CASSLGLAGGIVAQYF. DNA for the CDR3: TGTGCCAGCAGCTTAGGACTAGCGGGGGGTATAGTGGCGCAGTATTTT.

In its sample, this clone was seen a few times. Other DNA variants within this sample encode the same CDR3. J is TRBJ2-3 and V is TRBV6-1, with 14 nucleotides matching TRBD2. From germline, CDR1 is MNHNS and CDR2 SASEGT. V shed 4 bases and J 4 bases; nucleotides not matched to a gene: 1. The CDR3 is made up of 15 amino acids. This chain's CDR3 is CASSGLAGGPDTQYF. In DNA form, the CDR3 reads TGTGCCAGCAGTGGACTAGCGGGGGGGCCAGATACGCAGTATTTT.

The gene calls are TRBV7-9 and TRBJ1-2, with 8 positions matching TRBD1. CDR1 is SEHNR, CDR2 FQNEAQ, per germline (reference sequence). The CDR3 sequence is 14 residues long. The ends lost 3 bases at V and 4 bases at J; junction bases unmatched: 4. The CDR3 DNA reads as TGTGCCAGCAGCTTGGGAGACAGGGGCTATGGCTACACCTTC. It specifies CASSLGDRGYGYTF.

This chain joins TRBV10-3 and TRBJ1-3; a weak D match, TRBD1 (6 bases). Between the trimmed V and J ends, which lost 7 bases and 4 bases, there was a span of 11 bases. The CDR3 spans 13 residues. CDR1 and CDR2 from the germline V gene are ENHRY and SYGVKD. CDR3 region: CAIKAGEGNTIYF. Written as DNA, the CDR3 is TGTGCCATCAAGGCAGGGGAAGGAAACACCATATATTTT.

V gene TRBV9 combines with J gene TRBJ1-3; D is possibly TRBD1 (5 bases). The V end was cut by 0 bases, the J end by 0 bases, with 7 bases between. The CDR3 has 15 amino acids. CDR1 is SGDLS, CDR2 YYNGEE, per germline. This CDR3 reads CASSVEGFSGNTIYF. The DNA of the CDR3 is TGTGCCAGCAGCGTAGAGGGGTTCTCTGGAAACACCATATATTTT.

This clone was counted only a few times. This chain joins TRBV7-2 and TRBJ2-1; D is unresolved. The CDR3 totals 14 residues. The germline CDR1 and CDR2 sequences are SGHTA and FQGNSA. V was cut by 2 bases and J by 0 bases, with 5 bases left in between. CDR3 loop: CASSLSSSYNEQFF. The CDR3 DNA sequence: TGTGCCAGCAGCTTATCGAGCTCCTACAATGAGCAGTTCTTC. Complete variable domain (other parts from reference TRBV7-2 and TRBJ2-1): GAGVSQSPSNKVTEKGKDVELRCDPISGHTALYWYRQSLGQGLEFLIYFQGNSAPDKSGLPSDRFSAERTGGSVSTLTIQRTQQEDSAVYLCASSLSSSYNEQFFGPGTRLTVL.

On this clone itself: This sample includes further DNA sequences coding for the same CDR3. The V call is TRBV4-1, the J call TRBJ1-2; 9 nucleotides match TRBD1. V trimming: 3 bases; J trimming: 3 bases; junction bases outside the gene matches: 8. The CDR3 is 16 residues long. Germline V gene data show CDR1 as MGHRA and CDR2 as YSYEKL. CDR3 bases: TGCGCCAGCAGCCAGGCACCAGGACAGGGGCACTATGGCTACACCTTC. Amino acid sequence: CASSQAPGQGHYGYTF.

V and J are TRBV2 and TRBJ2-7; D is uncertain. This CDR3 region has 11 residues. Germline V gene sequence: CDR1 SNHLY, CDR2 FYNNEI. Trimming pared 4 bases from V and 4 bases from J, leaving 5 bases between. The CDR3, as DNA: TGTGCCAGCAGTGTCGGTTACGAGCAGTACTTC. Its translation: CASSVGYEQYF.

The V and J genes are TRBV19 and TRBJ1-2; tentatively, D is TRBD1 (5 bases). Germline V gene lookup returns CDR1 LNHDA and CDR2 SQIVND (reference sequence). The CDR3 has 15 residues. With 3 bases removed from V and 7 bases from J, the gap between germline ends came to 18 bases. CDR3 DNA sequence: TGTGCCAGTAGTATGGCCCGGGGGGACCACTTTGGCTACACCTTC. Translation gives CASSMARGDHFGYTF.